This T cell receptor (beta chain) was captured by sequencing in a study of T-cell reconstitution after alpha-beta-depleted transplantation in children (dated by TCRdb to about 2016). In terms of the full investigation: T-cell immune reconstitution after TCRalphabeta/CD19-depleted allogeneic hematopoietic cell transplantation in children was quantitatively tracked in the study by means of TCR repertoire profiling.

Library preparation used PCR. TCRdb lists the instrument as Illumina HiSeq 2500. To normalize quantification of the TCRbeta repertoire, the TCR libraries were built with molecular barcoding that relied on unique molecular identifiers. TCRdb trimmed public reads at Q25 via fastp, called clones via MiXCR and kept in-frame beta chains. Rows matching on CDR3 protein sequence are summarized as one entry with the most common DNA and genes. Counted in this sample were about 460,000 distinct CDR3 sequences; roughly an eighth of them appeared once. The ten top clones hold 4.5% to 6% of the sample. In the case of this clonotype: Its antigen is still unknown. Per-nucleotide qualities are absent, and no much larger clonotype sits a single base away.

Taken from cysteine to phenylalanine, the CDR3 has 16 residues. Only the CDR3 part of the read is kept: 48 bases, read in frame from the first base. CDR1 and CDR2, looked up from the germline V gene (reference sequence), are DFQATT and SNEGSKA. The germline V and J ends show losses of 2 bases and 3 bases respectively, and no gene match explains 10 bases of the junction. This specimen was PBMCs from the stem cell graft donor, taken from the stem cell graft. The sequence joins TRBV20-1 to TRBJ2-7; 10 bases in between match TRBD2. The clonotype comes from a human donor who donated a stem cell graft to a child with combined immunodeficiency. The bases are TGCAGTGCTAGACTAGCGGGGGACTCTTTTTACTACGAGCAGTACTTC. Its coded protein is CSARLAGDSFYYEQYF.